The 28 T cell receptor beta chains in this list originate from one sample, sequenced in a study of blood T cells in healthy people across ages. It was with a sample-barcoded 5' primer and a J-beta primer mix that a second PCR of roughly 7 to 12 cycles was run. Using its own MiXCR run on the 5' RACE reads, TCRdb lists one record per CDR3 protein. The table includes approximately 800,000 distinct CDR3 sequences, roughly three fifths detected once. Sequencing was done on a sample of blood. Receptors were obtained from a man aged 40-50 years in good health.

The rearrangement joins TRBV6-1 to TRBJ2-3; 9 nucleotides agree with TRBD1. The trim removed 6 bases at V and 2 bases at J, leaving 12 bases unmatched. The CDR3 covers 17 residues. Germline V gene lookup returns CDR1 MNHNS and CDR2 SASEGT. CDR3 loop: CASSERPGQGNTDTQYF. The CDR3 DNA reads TGTGCCAGCAGCGAAAGGCCTGGACAGGGGAACACAGATACGCAGTATTTT.

The chain links TRBV7-9 to TRBJ2-4; possible D gene TRBD2, 5 bases. Germline CDR1 is SEHNR and CDR2 is FQNEAQ (reference sequence). Trimming stripped 1 base from V and 8 bases from J, with 15 bases between. CDR3 length: 15 amino acids. The CDR3 sequence: CASSLVKGSLDIQYF. The DNA of the CDR3 is TGTGCCAGCAGCTTAGTGAAAGGGAGTTTGGACATTCAGTACTTC.

V and J are TRBV12-5 and TRBJ2-2; TRBD1 matches 7 bases. The trim removed 5 bases at V and 6 bases at J, leaving 6 bases unmatched. This CDR3 region has 14 residues. Germline CDR1 and CDR2: LGHNT and FRNRAP. The CDR3 region is CASGTLTGAGELFF. The CDR3 nucleotides read TGTGCTAGTGGTACTCTCACAGGGGCCGGGGAGCTGTTTTTT.

V gene TRBV6-1 combines with J gene TRBJ1-2; D gene unclear. Trimming took off 5 bases at V and 4 bases at J, with 14 bases between the two ends. Germline lookup yields CDR1 MNHNS and CDR2 SASEGT. The CDR3 covers 14 residues. The CDR3 region has the DNA TGTGCCAGCAGTATTGATGGGTCACGCTATGGCTACACCTTC. Translated: CASSIDGSRYGYTF.

CDR3 amino acids: CASSTPGLSTDTQYF. CDR3 nucleotide sequence: TGTGCCAGCAGCACCCCGGGACTAAGCACAGATACGCAGTATTTT. The chain links TRBV28 to TRBJ2-3; 7 bases agree with TRBD2. The V segment lost 6 bases and the J segment 0 bases; nucleotides outside the gene matches: 6. CDR1 is MDHEN, CDR2 SYDVKM, per germline. The CDR3 consists of 15 residues.

This rearrangement joins TRBV5-1 to TRBJ2-1, with 10 bases aligning to TRBD2. Germline-derived CDR1 and CDR2 are SGHRS and YFSETQ. The junction had 3 bases not matched to a gene; V was cut back by 7 bases and J by 2 bases. This CDR3 is 14 amino acids long. In DNA, the CDR3 is TGCGCCAGCGACACTAGCGGGGCCTACAATGAGCAGTTCTTC. It translates to CASDTSGAYNEQFF. Based on the CDR3 plus reference TRBV5-1 and TRBJ2-1, the full variable domain is KAGVTQTPRYLIKTRGQQVTLSCSPISGHRSVSWYQQTPGQGLQFLFEYFSETQRNKGNFPGRFSGRQFSNSRSEMNVSTLELGDSALYLCASDTSGAYNEQFFGPGTRLTVL.

The chain links TRBV20-1 to TRBJ2-4; D is possibly TRBD1 (6 bases). The DNA end favors TRBJ2-7, so the J call may be wrong. Germline CDR1 DFQATT, CDR2 SNEGSKA (reference sequence). The CDR3 contains 15 residues. This chain's CDR3 is CSAEGDRSLANEQYF. In DNA, the CDR3 is TGCAGTGCCGAAGGAGACAGGTCTTTAGCCAACGAGCAGTACTTC.

The chain is built from TRBV5-5 and TRBJ1-2; TRBD1 matches 8 bases. The CDR3 runs to 16 residues. Germline-derived CDR1 and CDR2 are SGHKS and YYEKEE (reference sequence). The J segment lost 4 bases and the V segment lost 3 bases, leaving 11 bases of the junction unmatched. The CDR3 loop reads CASSSRGQGRSYGYTF. The CDR3 nucleotides are TGTGCCAGCAGCTCCCGAGGACAGGGTAGGAGCTATGGCTACACCTTC.

The rearrangement links TRBV20-1 to TRBJ1-1; D is uncertain. V was clipped by 3 bases and J by 5 bases, with 10 bases between them. Germline CDR1 reads DFQATT; CDR2 reads SNEGSKA (reference sequence). The CDR3 sequence is 12 residues long. The CDR3 DNA reads as TGCAGTGCTAGCCTTAGGTGGACTGAAGCTTTCTTT. This encodes CSASLRWTEAFF.

The chain carries TRBV27 and TRBJ2-1, with 8 bases matching TRBD2. The J call could be wrong; TRBJ2-7 is a better fit for the DNA end. The CDR3 runs 15 residues. CDR1 is MNHEY and CDR2 is SMNVEV in the germline V gene (reference sequence). The CDR3 nucleotides read TGTGCCAGCAGTTTTGGCGGGGGGAATTACAATGAGCAGTACTTC. This translates into CASSFGGGNYNEQYF.

This rearrangement joins TRBV20-1 to TRBJ2-1, with D perhaps matching TRBD1 or TRBD2 (5 bases each). V was cut by 0 bases and J by 8 bases, with 17 bases left in between. Per germline, CDR1 DFQATT and CDR2 SNEGSKA (reference sequence). CDR3 size: 15 residues. DNA for the CDR3: TGCAGTGCTAGAGATCTTTTGGGACCCGACCATGAGCAGTTCTTC. Translated, it gives CSARDLLGPDHEQFF.

The gene calls are TRBV2 and TRBJ2-1, with TRBD2 identical over 7 bases. The CDR3 is 13 residues long. The germline CDR1 and CDR2 sequences are SNHLY and FYNNEI. J was trimmed by 7 bases and V by 9 bases; bases with no gene match: 9. DNA of the CDR3: TGTGCCAGTCGGGCGGGGGAGGGGAATGAGCAGTTCTTC. It codes for CASRAGEGNEQFF.

The chain has TRBV5-1 and TRBJ1-2, with unresolved D. The CDR3 covers 16 residues. CDR1 and CDR2 (germline): SGHRS, YFSETQ. The V gene lost 0 bases and the J gene lost 0 bases, with 12 bases spanning the gap. The CDR3 here is CASSLGSEPTNYGYTF. The CDR3 nucleotides read TGCGCCAGCAGCTTGGGTTCGGAACCCACTAACTATGGCTACACCTTC.

The chain carries TRBV15 and TRBJ2-1, with TRBD1 identical over 9 bases. This CDR3 has 14 residues. V shed 8 bases and J 6 bases; nucleotides not matched to a gene: 8. Germline CDR1 is LNHNV and CDR2 is YYDKDF (reference sequence). In nucleotides, the CDR3 is TGTGCCACCCGGGGGGACAGGGCGACCAATGAGCAGTTCTTC. Translated, it gives CATRGDRATNEQFF. Looking up the rest from reference TRBV15 and TRBJ2-1 gives the full variable domain: DAMVIQNPRYQVTQFGKPVTLSCSQTLNHNVMYWYQQKSSQAPKLLFHYYDKDFNNEADTPDNFQSRRPNTSFCFLDIRSPGLGDTAMYLCATRGDRATNEQFFGPGTRLTVL.

This clonotype has only a few counts. The CDR3 sequence: CSARDQSGTDTQYF. CDR3 nucleotides: TGCAGTGCTAGGGACCAATCTGGCACAGATACGCAGTATTTT. The chain employs TRBV20-1 and TRBJ2-3; no clear D gene. The CDR3 consists of 14 residues. Germline loops: CDR1 DFQATT, CDR2 SNEGSKA (reference sequence). V was trimmed by 3 bases and J by 1 base, leaving 11 bases between them.

The chain couples TRBV9 to TRBJ1-2, with D perhaps TRBD1 (5 bases). Trimming took 1 base from V and 4 from J, leaving 17 bases between them. This CDR3 contains 16 residues. Germline V gene data show CDR1 as SGDLS and CDR2 as YYNGEE. Here the CDR3 DNA reads TGTGCCAGCAGCGTAACACACTCAGGGAGGATCTATGGCTACACCTTC. It encodes CASSVTHSGRIYGYTF.

The CDR3 bases are TGTGCCAGCAGTTACTCGACACCCAGGGGTCAGCCCCAGCATTTT. Translating gives CASSYSTPRGQPQHF. V gene TRBV6-2 or TRBV6-3 combines with J gene TRBJ1-5; tentatively, D is TRBD1 (6 bases). Germline CDR1 is MNHEY and CDR2 is SVGEGT. Trimming stripped 0 bases from V and 6 bases from J, with 12 bases between. The CDR3 loop spans 15 amino acids.

This chain joins TRBV28 and TRBJ2-7, with 7 positions matching TRBD1. The DNA matches TRBJ2-5 better at its end, which makes the J call doubtful. CDR3 size: 17 residues. Germline CDR1 is MDHEN and CDR2 is SYDVKM. CDR3 nucleotides: TGTGCCAGCACCAAATACGACAGGGAATGGGCACAAGAGACCCAGTACTTC. This gives the protein CASTKYDREWAQETQYF.

The J gene is TRBJ2-7, the V gene TRBV28, with a possible D match to TRBD1 (5 bases). The J call is in doubt because the DNA end fits TRBJ2-5 better. This CDR3 comprises 15 residues. Germline CDR1 MDHEN, CDR2 SYDVKM. Here the CDR3 reads CASSTPARVKETQYF. As DNA, the CDR3 is TGTGCCAGCAGTACCCCGGCCAGGGTAAAGGAGACCCAGTACTTC.

This clonotype was found a few times. Germline and junction disagree at one end, which may indicate a read error. The chain combines TRBV7-7 with TRBJ2-6; D is ambiguous. There are 16 residues in the CDR3. In germline, CDR1 is SSHAT, CDR2 FNYEAQ (reference sequence). For the CDR3, the DNA is TGTGCTAGCAGCCCGATAAGGAGCTCTGGGGCCAACGTCCTGACTTTC. Translating gives CASSPIRSSGANVLTF. Full variable domain (remainder filled in from reference TRBV7-7 and TRBJ2-6): GAGVSQSPRYKVTKRGQDVTLRCDPISSHATLYWYQQALGQGPEFLTYFNYEAQPDKSGLPSDRFSAERPEGSISTLTIQRTEQRDSAMYRCASSPIRSSGANVLTFGAGSRLTVL.

This clonotype was found a few times. V is TRBV4-1 and J is TRBJ2-6; no clear D gene. CDR3 length: 19 amino acids. Trimming shortened V by 1 base and J by 2 bases, and 18 bases separated the two germline ends. CDR1 and CDR2 (germline): MGHRA, YSYEKL. The DNA of the CDR3 is TGCGCCAGCAGCCAAGCTCGACCAGCGAAACCTGCTGGGGCCAACGTCCTGACTTTC. Translated: CASSQARPAKPAGANVLTF.

In this sample, this clonotype turned up a few times. The chain combines TRBV11-3 with TRBJ1-1; D may be TRBD1 (5 bases). This CDR3 comprises 14 residues. Germline CDR1 is SGHNT and CDR2 is YENEEA. V lost 7 bases and J lost 8, with 20 bases in between. The CDR3: CASTPSGAQAEAFF. The CDR3, as DNA: TGTGCCAGCACCCCGAGCGGGGCGCAGGCCGAAGCTTTCTTT.

The chain combines TRBV6-1 with TRBJ1-4; no clear D. Trimming left V 6 bases short and J 5 bases short, with 10 bases between. The CDR3 loop spans 13 amino acids. Germline CDR1 is MNHNS and CDR2 is SASEGT. CDR3 in amino acids: CASRKRENEKLFF. The CDR3 DNA follows: TGTGCCAGCAGGAAGCGGGAAAATGAAAAACTGTTTTTT.

This rearrangement joins TRBV29-1 to TRBJ1-3; D is undetermined. CDR1 is SQVTM and CDR2 is ANQGSEA in the germline V gene. V was clipped by 6 bases and J by 2 bases, with 14 bases between them. The CDR3 consists of 14 residues. CDR3 sequence reads: CSVSGPTAGNTIYF. The CDR3 DNA reads as TGCAGCGTCTCCGGTCCAACGGCTGGAAACACCATATATTTT.

The genes are TRBV5-1 and TRBJ1-1, with 7 nucleotides matching TRBD1. The CDR3 is 13 residues long. The junction had 5 bases not matched to a gene; V was cut back by 4 bases and J by 5 bases. Germline CDR1 reads SGHRS; CDR2 reads YFSETQ. The DNA of the CDR3 is TGCGCCAGCAGCCCTAGACAGGGTACTGAAGCTTTCTTT. Protein sequence: CASSPRQGTEAFF.

The chain joins TRBV25-1 to TRBJ2-5; 8 bases map to TRBD2. The CDR3 sequence is 15 residues long. From germline, CDR1 is MGHDK and CDR2 SYGVNS. V was pared by 2 bases and J by 3 bases, with 5 bases of the junction left unmatched. The CDR3 coding sequence is TGTGCCAGCAGTGAACGGGGAGCGGGAGAAGAGACCCAGTACTTC. Its protein is CASSERGAGEETQYF.

The rearrangement uses TRBV7-9 and TRBJ1-2; 7 nucleotides agree with TRBD1. CDR3 length: 15 amino acids. J gave up 3 bases and V 3 bases, and 7 bases lay outside the gene matches. Germline V gene data show CDR1 as SEHNR and CDR2 as FQNEAQ (reference sequence). The CDR3 region is CASSLADRRDYGYTF. In DNA form, the CDR3 reads TGTGCCAGCAGCTTGGCGGACAGGAGAGACTATGGCTACACCTTC.

This clonotype was counted only a few times. The chain employs TRBV12-3 or TRBV12-4 and TRBJ2-7; 7 bases fit TRBD2. With V trimmed by 8 bases and J by 3 bases, 1 base remained unmatched. This CDR3 region has 11 residues. In DNA form, the CDR3 reads TGTGCCAGCGGGACTAACTACGAGCAGTACTTC. Protein product: CASGTNYEQYF.